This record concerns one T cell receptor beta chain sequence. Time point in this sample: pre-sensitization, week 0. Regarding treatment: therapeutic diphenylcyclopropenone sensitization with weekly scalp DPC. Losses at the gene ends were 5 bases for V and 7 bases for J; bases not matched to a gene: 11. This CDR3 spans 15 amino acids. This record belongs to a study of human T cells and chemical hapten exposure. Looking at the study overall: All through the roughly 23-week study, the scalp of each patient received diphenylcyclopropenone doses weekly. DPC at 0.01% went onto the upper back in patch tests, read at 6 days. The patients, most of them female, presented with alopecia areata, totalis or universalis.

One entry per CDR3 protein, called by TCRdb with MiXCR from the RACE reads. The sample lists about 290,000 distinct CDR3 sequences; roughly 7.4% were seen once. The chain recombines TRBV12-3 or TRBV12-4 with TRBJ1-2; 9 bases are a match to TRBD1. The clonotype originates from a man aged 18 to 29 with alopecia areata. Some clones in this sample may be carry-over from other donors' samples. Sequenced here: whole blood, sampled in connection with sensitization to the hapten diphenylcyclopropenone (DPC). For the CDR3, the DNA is TGTGCCAGCAGTACCGGACAGGGGTCCATCGGTGGCTACACCTTC. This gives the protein CASSTGQGSIGGYTF.